The 9 T cell receptor beta chains in this list originate from one sample, sequenced in a study of blood T cell repertoires in COVID-19. The data were produced by immunoSEQ multiplex PCR, yet TCRdb's version contains in-frame clones alone and is incomplete. Here the sample spans under 300,000 clones, about 89% being singletons. Sequenced sample: PBMCs or T cells enriched from blood (not recorded which). These TCRs come from a woman aged 18-29 years who had recovered from COVID-19.

CDR3 in amino acids: CASSQSPQYGNTIYF. The CDR3 DNA reads as TGTGCCAGCAGCCAATCCCCCCAGTATGGAAACACCATATATTTT. The chain carries TRBV16 and TRBJ1-3; D is unresolved. The CDR3 is 15 amino acids. Germline V gene lookup returns CDR1 KGHSY and CDR2 FQNENV. The V and J ends lost 0 bases and 3 bases respectively, with 9 bases between them. Supplemented by reference TRBV16 and TRBJ1-3, the full variable domain reads GEEVAQTPKHLVRGEGQKAKLYCAPIKGHSYVFWYQQVLKNEFKFLISFQNENVFDETGMPKERFSAKCLPNSPCSLEIQATKLEDSAVYFCASSQSPQYGNTIYFGEGSWLTVV.

The CDR3 nucleotides are TGTGCCAGCAGCTCCCCTTTCATCCTAGCGGGGAACACCGGGGAGCTGTTTTTT. The encoded protein is CASSSPFILAGNTGELFF. V is TRBV7-8 and J is TRBJ2-2; 8 bases fit TRBD2. Looked up from germline, CDR1 is SGHVS and CDR2 is FQNEAQ. After removal of 4 bases from V and 1 base from J, the junction contained 11 bases not matched to a gene. CDR3 length: 18 residues. The full variable domain, rest sourced from reference TRBV7-8 and TRBJ2-2, is GAGVSQSPRYKVAKRGQDVALRCDPISGHVSLFWYQQALGQGPEFLTYFQNEAQLDKSGLPSDRFFAERPEGSVSTLKIQRTQQEDSAVYLCASSSPFILAGNTGELFFGEGSRLTVL.

This chain connects TRBV4-2 to TRBJ1-6; TRBD1 matches 8 bases. The ends lost 0 bases at V and 0 bases at J; junction bases unmatched: 7. Per germline, CDR1 LGHNA and CDR2 YNFKEQ. The CDR3 is 19 amino acids. The CDR3 DNA sequence: TGTGCCAGCAGCCAAGAGGAGACAGGGGCGGGCTCCTATAATTCACCCCTCCACTTT. It codes for CASSQEETGAGSYNSPLHF.

The chain combines TRBV28 with TRBJ2-7; 15 bases align to TRBD2. CDR1 and CDR2 from the germline V gene are MDHEN and SYDVKM. There are 15 residues in the CDR3. V was clipped by 5 bases and J by 7 bases; unmatched bases: 6. The CDR3 nucleotides are TGTGCCAGCAGTGGACTAGCGGGAGGGGGTTGGGAGCAGTACTTC. Translated: CASSGLAGGGWEQYF.

This clone showed up just once. The V gene is TRBV27, the J gene TRBJ1-5; D is possibly TRBD1 (6 bases). The CDR3 is made up of 14 amino acids. CDR1 and CDR2 from the germline V gene are MNHEY and SMNVEV (reference sequence). V dropped 4 bases and J dropped 7 bases, with 14 bases sitting between them. This chain's CDR3 is CASSSRTANQPQHF. In nucleotides, the CDR3 is TGTGCCAGCAGTTCTCGGACAGCGAACCAGCCCCAGCATTTT.

The chain employs TRBV2 and TRBJ2-5; weak D call: TRBD1 (5 bases). Trimming took off 4 bases at V and 1 base at J, with 10 bases between the two ends. CDR1 and CDR2 (germline): SNHLY, FYNNEI. CDR3 size: 14 residues. The CDR3 sequence is CASSVEGAQETQYF. The DNA for the CDR3 is TGTGCCAGCAGTGTGGAAGGGGCCCAAGAGACCCAGTACTTC. Together with reference TRBV2 and TRBJ2-5, the CDR3 gives the full variable domain: EPEVTQTPSHQVTQMGQEVILRCVPISNHLYFYWYRQILGQKVEFLVSFYNNEISEKSEIFDDQFSVERPDGSNFTLKIRSTKLEDSAMYFCASSVEGAQETQYFGPGTRLLVL.

V is TRBV18 and J is TRBJ2-2, with 7 bases matching TRBD1. The V segment lost 3 bases and the J segment 0 bases; nucleotides outside the gene matches: 1. CDR1 is KGHSH and CDR2 is LQKENI in the germline V gene. CDR3 size: 15 residues. CDR3 sequence (DNA): TGTGCCAGCTCACCCGGGACAGCGAACACCGGGGAGCTGTTTTTT. The encoded protein is CASSPGTANTGELFF.

CDR3 bases: TGTGCCAGCAGTTTGGGAGGGAATAACGGCTACACCTTC. Translated, it gives CASSLGGNNGYTF. The chain recombines TRBV28 with TRBJ1-2, with D hard to call. With 3 bases removed from V and 8 bases from J, the gap between germline ends came to 13 bases. This CDR3 is 13 amino acids long. Germline CDR1 reads MDHEN; CDR2 reads SYDVKM.

A remark on this clone: An end of the junction does not agree with germline; a read error may underlie this. The chain recombines TRBV28 with TRBJ2-1; D unresolved. The CDR3 contains 14 residues. The V gene's germline CDR1 is MDHEN and CDR2 SYDVKM. The CDR3 sequence: CASSFTTRVGEQFF. As DNA, the CDR3 is TGTGCAAGCAGTTTTACCACACGGGTGGGTGAGCAGTTCTTC.